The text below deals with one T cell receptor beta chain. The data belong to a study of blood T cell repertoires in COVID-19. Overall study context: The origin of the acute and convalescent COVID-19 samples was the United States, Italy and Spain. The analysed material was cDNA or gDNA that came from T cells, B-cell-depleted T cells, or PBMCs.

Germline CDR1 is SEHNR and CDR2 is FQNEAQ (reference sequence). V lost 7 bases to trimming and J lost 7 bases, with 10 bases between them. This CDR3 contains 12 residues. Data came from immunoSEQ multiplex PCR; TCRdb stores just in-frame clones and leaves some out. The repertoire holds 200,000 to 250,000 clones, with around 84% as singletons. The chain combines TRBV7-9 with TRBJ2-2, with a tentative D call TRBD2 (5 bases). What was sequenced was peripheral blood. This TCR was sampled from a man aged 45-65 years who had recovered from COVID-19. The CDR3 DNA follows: TGTGCCAGCACCCCTCGGGACGGGGAGCTGTTTTTT. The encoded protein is CASTPRDGELFF.